This T cell receptor beta chain is drawn from a study of shared clonotypes between healthy human individuals. Study conclusions and caveats: It was observed that approximately 5% of naive CD4 clonotypes were shared across several donors. Among donors, sharing of clonotypes was expected to be affected by sequencing depth.

Nashville, Tennessee was home to all donors, who were Caucasian adults. Germline V gene sequence: CDR1 MDHEN, CDR2 SYDVKM. The length of the CDR3 is 12 residues. V was cut by 2 bases and J by 5 bases, with 4 bases left in between. Generated by immunoSEQ multiplex PCR, the TCRdb table keeps only in-frame clones and is missing some. The sample lists roughly 700,000 clones; about 74% were seen once. Details on this clone: Antigen specificity is unknown.

Sequencing was performed on memory CD4+ T cells sorted from blood. Subset described: CD45RA-negative fraction. This receptor was taken from a woman aged 30 to 39 in good health. The rearrangement uses TRBV28 and TRBJ1-5; D remains ambiguous. The chain's CDR3 is CASSLLHQPQHF. The CDR3 region has the DNA TGTGCCAGCAGTTTACTACATCAGCCCCAGCATTTT.